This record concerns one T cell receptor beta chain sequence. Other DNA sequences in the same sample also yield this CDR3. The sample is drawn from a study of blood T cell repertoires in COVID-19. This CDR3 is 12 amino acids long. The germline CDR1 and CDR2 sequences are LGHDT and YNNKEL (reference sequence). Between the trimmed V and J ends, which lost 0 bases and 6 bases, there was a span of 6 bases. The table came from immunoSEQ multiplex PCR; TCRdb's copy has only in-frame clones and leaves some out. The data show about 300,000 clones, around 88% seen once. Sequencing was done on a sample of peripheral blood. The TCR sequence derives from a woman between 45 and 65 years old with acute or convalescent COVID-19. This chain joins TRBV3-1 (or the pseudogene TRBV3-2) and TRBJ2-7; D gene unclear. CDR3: CASSQDVREQYF. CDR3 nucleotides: TGTGCCAGCAGCCAAGACGTTCGCGAGCAGTACTTC.